Each of the 5 T cell receptor beta chains below was sequenced from the same sample in a study of blood T cell repertoires in COVID-19. TCRdb keeps only in-frame clones here, not all; method: immunoSEQ multiplex PCR. This table holds a few hundred thousand clones, roughly 90% found once. Sequenced material: peripheral blood. The receptors stem from a man aged 35 to 55 with acute or convalescent COVID-19.

V gene TRBV10-3 combines with J gene TRBJ2-1, with 9 positions matching TRBD1. This CDR3 has 14 residues. The V segment lost 2 bases and the J segment 8 bases; nucleotides outside the gene matches: 4. CDR1 and CDR2 (germline): ENHRY, SYGVKD. CDR3 sequence: CAISERQGVYEQFF. The CDR3 DNA is TGTGCCATCAGTGAGAGACAGGGGGTATATGAGCAGTTCTTC.

CDR3 nucleotides: TGTGCCAGCAGCGCGCGGAGTGGGAGTCCTGACGAGCAGTACTTC. Protein product: CASSARSGSPDEQYF. V gene TRBV7-9 combines with J gene TRBJ2-7; maybe TRBD2 (5 bases). This CDR3 has 15 amino acids. CDR1 and CDR2 (germline): SEHNR, FQNEAQ (reference sequence). The ends were cut back, 5 bases at V and 5 bases at J, with 19 bases in the middle.

The rearrangement links TRBV19 to TRBJ1-5, with D possibly TRBD1 on 6 matching bases. The CDR3 length is 15 residues. Deletions cut 7 bases from V and 3 bases from J, with 16 bases between. Germline CDR1 and CDR2: LNHDA and SQIVND (reference sequence). In DNA form, the CDR3 reads TGTGCCAGTAAAGGGGCAGGGGTCGCCAATCAGCCCCAGCATTTT. It is translated as CASKGAGVANQPQHF.

This clone was counted once. The chain recombines TRBV11-2 with TRBJ1-1; a weak D match, TRBD1 (6 bases). The V end was cut by 6 bases, the J end by 1 base, with 12 bases between. Per the germline V gene, CDR1 is SGHAT and CDR2 is FQNNGV. This CDR3 comprises 14 residues. The CDR3 region is CASSATGGNTEAFF. In DNA form, the CDR3 reads TGTGCCAGCAGTGCGACAGGTGGGAACACTGAAGCTTTCTTT. Combining the CDR3 with reference TRBV11-2 and TRBJ1-1 gives the whole variable domain EAGVAQSPRYKIIEKRQSVAFWCNPISGHATLYWYQQILGQGPKLLIQFQNNGVVDDSQLPKDRFSAERLKGVDSTLKIQPAKLEDSAVYLCASSATGGNTEAFFGQGTRLTVV.

This clone came up once. J is TRBJ2-5 and V is TRBV3-1 (or the pseudogene TRBV3-2); 8 bases match TRBD2. The CDR3 sequence is 14 residues long. Germline V gene data show CDR1 as LGHDT and CDR2 as YNNKEL (reference sequence). With V trimmed by 3 bases and J by 4 bases, 4 bases remained unmatched. CDR3 DNA: TGTGCCAGCAGCCATCGGGGGGGCGTAGAGACCCAGTACTTC. It translates to CASSHRGGVETQYF.